This record looks at one T cell receptor beta chain sequence and its context. Its binding antigen is unknown. The read terminates 3 residues ahead of where the CDR3 ends, so the germline J gene completes it. The record originates from a study of T cells in women clearing cervical HPV infection (dated by TCRdb to 2016 to 2019). A note on the overall study: Cases were approximately 25 women with histologically confirmed HPV16-related CIN3 or worse, including 2 invasive cancers. For cases, the median interval between lesion detection and blood sampling was roughly 150 days, with an interquartile range of roughly 80 to 200 days. The controls were around 26 women whose single incident HPV16 infection cleared within 12 months with no development of precancer or cancer. Blood from cases was collected at the visit at which the lesion was first identified, whereas blood from controls was collected once infection was no longer detected. In the parent cohort, fewer than 13,000 women aged 18 or older were enrolled in Guanacaste, Costa Rica, during about 1993 to 1994 and were followed for seven years. HLA typing was available for only a few women, so HLA type could not be excluded as a confounder. Nested within Costa Rica's Guanacaste HPV Natural History Study, an exploratory proof-of-principle case-control study compared TCR repertoires across cervical HPV16 outcomes. Cases and controls were matched on year of sample collection and on age within five years. Median age was roughly 35 years in cases versus roughly 37 in controls, and baseline characteristics did not differ significantly. Quality controls consisted of five blinded duplicates per group, for a total of around 60 samples made up of approximately 50 participants and some 10 replicates. The paper as a whole reports these results and caveats: Cases had lower TRBV6-7 relative abundance than controls (0.11% versus 0.16%; Bonferroni P = 0.0008). By combining richness with V gene abundances, random forest classifiers separated cases from controls with an estimated AUC of roughly 0.8. Because of the cross-sectional design, the study could not determine whether the associations came before infection or resulted from infection, and neither effector/memory subsets nor HPV-specific T cells were isolated. Because the number of T cells per sample was unknown, the richness differences could reflect varying T-cell content rather than repertoire biology. Significantly higher TCR repertoire richness was observed in CIN3+ cases than in controls across sequencing depths, whereas no difference in evenness was found.

Using the immunoSEQ assay, multiplex PCR amplified TCR beta CDR3 regions from an average of about 1.1 ug of genomic DNA per sample. Primer bias was corrected in the assay by using a complete synthetic TCR repertoire to establish an amplification baseline. Amplicons were sequenced on the Illumina platform. Regarding the original processing steps: Error correction of the sequences involved clustering with frequency ratios plus a modified nearest-neighbor algorithm, after which the sequences were analyzed in the immunoSEQ Analyzer using IMGT gene definitions. At each rarefaction depth, TCR richness and evenness were averaged across 20 rarefaction repeats, and any sample with fewer sequences than the depth was left out. Wilcoxon rank sum tests with FDR correction were used to compare relative abundances of V, D and J genes between the groups. An intraclass correlation of 90% to 97% for TCR richness and an average of about 73% across over 65 gene segments were obtained from the blinded duplicates. Here the immuneACCESS table is served through TCRdb, limited to in-frame sequences with V and J called. Missing clones are a known gap in these copies; in checked studies unresolved V genes cover under half, and the rest lacks a known reason. V, J and clone size are those of that table, while D and trimming were read from the DNA. The data table for this sample lists 40,000 to 55,000 clones. The ten top clones hold approximately 1% of the sample.

CDR1 and CDR2 (SGHDT, YYEEEE) derive from the germline V gene. The CDR3 has 14 amino acids, counting the end cysteine and phenylalanine. The 33 bases shown cover part of the CDR3, and their frame starts at base 1. Every participant had a single incident cervical HPV16 infection, and prevalent HPV16 infections were excluded. Cervical HPV DNA was detected with MY09/MY11 PCR, and genotyping was done with dot-blot hybridization. Approximately 15 mL of heparinized blood was centrifuged, after which the buffy coat was aliquoted, frozen at -30 degrees C, and then stored at -80 degrees C. Genomic DNA was extracted from buffy coat specimens using QIAGEN kits.

The specimen was blood buffy coat. This clonotype originated in a woman between 18 and 75 years old with a cervical HPV16 infection that either progressed to CIN3+ or cleared (not recorded which). This chain joins TRBV5-6 to TRBJ1-2; the junction holds 8 bases that match TRBD1. CDR3 DNA, as far as it was read: TGTGCCAGCAGCTACGGGACAGGCAGCTACGAC. Protein translation: CASSYGTGSYD. The CDR3 in full is CASSYGTGSYDYTF.